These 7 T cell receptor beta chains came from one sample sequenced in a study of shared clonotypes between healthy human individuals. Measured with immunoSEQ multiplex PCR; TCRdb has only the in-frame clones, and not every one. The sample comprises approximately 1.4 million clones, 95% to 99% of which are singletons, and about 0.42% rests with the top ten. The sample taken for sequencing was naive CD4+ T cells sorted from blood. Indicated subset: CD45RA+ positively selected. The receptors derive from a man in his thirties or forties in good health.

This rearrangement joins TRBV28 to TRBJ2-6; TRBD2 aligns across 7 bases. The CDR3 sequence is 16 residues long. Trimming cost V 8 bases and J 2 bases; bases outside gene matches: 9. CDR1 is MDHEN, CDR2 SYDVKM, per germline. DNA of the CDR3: TGTGCCAGCCGAGCGGGGCCCGGCCCTGGGGCCAACGTCCTGACTTTC. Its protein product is CASRAGPGPGANVLTF.

CDR3 DNA sequence: TGTGCCAGCTCACCAGTTATTGGACAGCCAACCCCACTCGGGATGAACACTGAAGCTTTCTTT. Translation: CASSPVIGQPTPLGMNTEAFF. V is TRBV18 and J is TRBJ1-1; D may be TRBD1 (6 bases). Trimming took 2 bases from V and 0 from J, leaving 28 bases between them. The CDR3 runs to 21 residues. Germline V gene lookup returns CDR1 KGHSH and CDR2 LQKENI.

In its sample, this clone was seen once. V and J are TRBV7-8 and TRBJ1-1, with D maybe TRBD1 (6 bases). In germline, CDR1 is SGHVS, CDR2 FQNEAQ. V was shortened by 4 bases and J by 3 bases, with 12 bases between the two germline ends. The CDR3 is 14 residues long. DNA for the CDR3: TGTGCCAGCAGCTCAGGGGCCTTTCACACTGAAGCTTTCTTT. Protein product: CASSSGAFHTEAFF.

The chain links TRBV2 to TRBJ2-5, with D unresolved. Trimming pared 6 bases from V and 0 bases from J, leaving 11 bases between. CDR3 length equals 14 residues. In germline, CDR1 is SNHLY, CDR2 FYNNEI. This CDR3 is CASSSPGYQETQYF. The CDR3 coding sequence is TGTGCCAGCAGCTCCCCCGGGTACCAAGAGACCCAGTACTTC.

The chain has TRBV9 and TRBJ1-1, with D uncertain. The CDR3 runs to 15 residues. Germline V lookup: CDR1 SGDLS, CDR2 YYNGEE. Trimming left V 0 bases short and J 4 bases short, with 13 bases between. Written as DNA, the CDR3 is TGTGCCAGCAGCGTAGGGGCAGCCTCGGGCACTGAAGCTTTCTTT. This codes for CASSVGAASGTEAFF.

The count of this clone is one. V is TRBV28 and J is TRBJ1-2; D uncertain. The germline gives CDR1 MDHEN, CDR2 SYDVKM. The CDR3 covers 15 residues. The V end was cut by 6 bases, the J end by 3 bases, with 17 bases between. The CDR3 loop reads CASSVLRSLYYGYTF. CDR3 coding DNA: TGTGCCAGCAGCGTTCTCAGGAGTCTTTACTATGGCTACACCTTC.

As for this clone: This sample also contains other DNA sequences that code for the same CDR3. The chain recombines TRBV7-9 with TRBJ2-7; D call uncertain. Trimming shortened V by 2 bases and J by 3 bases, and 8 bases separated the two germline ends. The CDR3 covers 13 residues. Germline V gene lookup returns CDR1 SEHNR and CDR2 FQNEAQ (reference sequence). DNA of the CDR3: TGTGCCAGCAGCTTACGCAGTTTCTACGAGCAGTACTTC. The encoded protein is CASSLRSFYEQYF.